The next 30 T cell receptor beta chains were all read from a single sample in a study of T cells in Graves' hyperthyroidism and ophthalmopathy. Amplification yielded TCR beta CDR3 regions, with RNA transcripts as the source. A first-round RT-PCR of the TCR CDR3 used the HTBI primer set. A single record per CDR3 protein comes from TCRdb applying MiXCR to the multiplex PCR reads. The profile shows hundreds of thousands of distinct CDR3 sequences, over 15% of them singletons. Sequenced: blood. The receptors were sampled from a woman between 45 and 65 years old with Graves' hyperthyroidism that later progressed to Graves' ophthalmopathy.

Comment on this clonotype: Given a much more abundant clone one base away, this may be a read error. Because the CDR3 is missing its conserved closing phenylalanine or tryptophan, this is likely a read error. The V gene is TRBV29-1, the J gene TRBJ1-1; 7 nucleotides agree with TRBD1. The CDR3 has 13 amino acids. From germline, CDR1 is SQVTM and CDR2 ANQGSEA. The V gene end was trimmed by 7 bases and the J gene end by 0 bases; junction bases not matched to a gene: 5. The CDR3 nucleotides are TGCAGCGGGAGGGACAGCTTGAACACTGAAGCTTTCCTT. Residues: CSGRDSLNTEAFL.

This clonotype was seen a handful of times. The chain combines TRBV27 with TRBJ2-2, with 7 bases identical to TRBD1. The junction had 2 bases not matched to a gene; V was cut back by 4 bases and J by 3 bases. Germline CDR1 reads MNHEY; CDR2 reads SMNVEV (reference sequence). This CDR3 contains 14 residues. CDR3 loop: CASSSGQYTGELFF. The CDR3 DNA is TGTGCCAGCAGTTCGGGACAGTACACCGGGGAGCTGTTTTTT.

The rearrangement uses TRBV7-2 and TRBJ2-7; TRBD1 aligns across 9 bases. CDR1 SGHTA and CDR2 FQGNSA come from the germline V gene. J was trimmed by 2 bases and V by 5 bases; bases with no gene match: 7. There are 15 residues in the CDR3. CDR3 sequence reads: CASSEGQGRAYEQYF. DNA for the CDR3: TGTGCCAGCAGCGAGGGACAGGGTAGGGCCTACGAGCAGTACTTC. Filled out from reference TRBV7-2 and TRBJ2-7, the complete variable domain reads GAGVSQSPSNKVTEKGKDVELRCDPISGHTALYWYRQSLGQGLEFLIYFQGNSAPDKSGLPSDRFSAERTGGSVSTLTIQRTQQEDSAVYLCASSEGQGRAYEQYFGPGTRLTVT.

This clonotype showed up just a few times. The genes are TRBV6-6 and TRBJ1-5; D gene ambiguous. From germline, CDR1 is MNHNY and CDR2 SVGAGI (reference sequence). Trimming shortened V by 0 bases and J by 6 bases, and 6 bases separated the two germline ends. This CDR3 is built from 13 residues. The CDR3 spells CASSYSGVQPQHF. Here the CDR3 DNA reads TGTGCCAGCAGTTACTCGGGAGTTCAGCCCCAGCATTTT.

V is TRBV12-3 or TRBV12-4 and J is TRBJ1-2; D not certain. The CDR3 loop spans 14 amino acids. Trimming cost V 3 bases and J 8 bases, with 16 bases left between them. The CDR3 sequence is CASSFLGLHTGYTF. As DNA, the CDR3 is TGTGCCAGCAGTTTCCTGGGCCTTCATACGGGCTACACCTTC.

J is TRBJ1-6 and V is TRBV6-1, with D uncertain. Germline loops: CDR1 MNHNS, CDR2 SASEGT. The CDR3 totals 11 residues. The V end was cut by 10 bases, the J end by 6 bases, with 7 bases between. The CDR3 loop reads CATAINSPLHF. As DNA, the CDR3 is TGTGCCACTGCCATTAATTCACCCCTCCACTTT.

This clonotype was counted many times. The V and J genes are TRBV3-1 and TRBJ2-5, with D possibly matching TRBD2 (5 bases). Germline values: CDR1 LGHDT, CDR2 YNNKEL (reference sequence). With 1 base removed from V and 5 bases from J, the gap between germline ends came to 14 bases. This CDR3 contains 15 residues. The CDR3 sequence: CASSQVGGPGETQYF. The CDR3 DNA follows: TGTGCCAGCAGCCAAGTAGGAGGCCCGGGGGAGACCCAGTACTTC.

This clonotype was seen ten or more times. The rearrangement joins TRBV27 to TRBJ2-3; TRBD2 is a possible D gene (7 bases). V gave up 0 bases and J gave up 2 bases, with 12 bases separating them. The CDR3 runs to 16 residues. CDR1 is MNHEY and CDR2 is SMNVEV in the germline V gene (reference sequence). The CDR3 nucleotides are TGTGCCAGCAGTTTATCCGGCGGGGGCTACACAGATACGCAGTATTTT. This translates into CASSLSGGGYTDTQYF.

This clonotype was observed many times. The chain joins TRBV7-2 to TRBJ1-5; 7 bases are shared with TRBD1. Looked up from germline, CDR1 is SGHTA and CDR2 is FQGNSA. The CDR3 is 16 amino acids. V was clipped by 5 bases and J by 3 bases; unmatched bases: 10. As DNA, the CDR3 is TGTGCCAGCAGCCCCCCCGAGACAGGGTACAATCAGCCCCAGCATTTT. Translating gives CASSPPETGYNQPQHF.

This clonotype was seen repeatedly, ten times or more. The gene calls are TRBV11-2 and TRBJ1-4; D may be TRBD1 (5 bases). V lost 5 bases and J 7 bases, leaving 23 bases between the germline ends. This CDR3 region has 17 residues. Germline V lookup: CDR1 SGHAT, CDR2 FQNNGV. The CDR3 DNA reads TGTGCCAGCAGCCACCTGGGACCGACAGACCGCGTTGAAAAACTGTTTTTT. Its translation is CASSHLGPTDRVEKLFF.

This clonotype was detected many times. The chain links TRBV28 to TRBJ1-2; 8 bases align to TRBD1. The ends lost 6 bases at V and 4 bases at J; junction bases unmatched: 10. The CDR3 runs 15 residues. The germline V gene encodes CDR1 MDHEN and CDR2 SYDVKM. CDR3 protein: CASSPATGAGYGYTF. CDR3 sequence (DNA): TGTGCCAGCAGCCCGGCGACAGGGGCGGGCTATGGCTACACCTTC.

The table lists this clonotype with many counts. The V and J genes are TRBV11-2 and TRBJ1-3; 8 nucleotides agree with TRBD1. Germline-derived CDR1 and CDR2 are SGHAT and FQNNGV. J gave up 12 bases and V 1 base, and 2 bases lay outside the gene matches. The CDR3 consists of 12 residues. The CDR3 reads CASSLAGTGIYF. CDR3 nucleotide sequence: TGTGCCAGCAGCTTAGCCGGGACAGGCATATATTTT.

This chain joins TRBV15 and TRBJ1-1; no firm D call. Between the trimmed V and J ends, which lost 2 bases and 1 base, there was a span of 14 bases. The CDR3 contains 16 residues. Germline lookup yields CDR1 LNHNV and CDR2 YYDKDF (reference sequence). The CDR3 region has the DNA TGTGCCACCAGCAGATACCCCCTTGGCCAGAACACTGAAGCTTTCTTT. Translating it yields CATSRYPLGQNTEAFF.

In its sample, this clonotype was seen many times. This rearrangement joins TRBV30 to TRBJ2-2; D gene uncertain. Germline CDR1 is GTSNPN and CDR2 is SVGIG (reference sequence). Trimming cost V 1 base and J 0 bases, with 15 bases left between them. The CDR3 is 17 residues long. CDR3 bases: TGTGCCTGGAGTGGAATAAATGGGTGGACGAACACCGGGGAGCTGTTTTTT. This encodes CAWSGINGWTNTGELFF.

This clonotype was observed at least ten times. This chain joins TRBV11-2 and TRBJ1-1; D gene unclear. Germline-derived CDR1 and CDR2 are SGHAT and FQNNGV. V was clipped by 1 base and J by 3 bases, with 9 bases between them. CDR3 length: 14 amino acids. The CDR3, as DNA: TGTGCCAGCAGCTTAGGGCAGACCTACACTGAAGCTTTCTTT. This codes for CASSLGQTYTEAFF.

This clonotype was observed many times. The CDR3 coding sequence is TGCAGTGCTAGTTTACGGGAGGGATTCACTGAAGCTTTCTTT. Protein sequence: CSASLREGFTEAFF. The chain joins TRBV20-1 to TRBJ1-1; D is unclear. Trimming removed 3 bases at V and 4 bases at J, with 15 bases between. Germline CDR1 is DFQATT and CDR2 is SNEGSKA (reference sequence). This CDR3 comprises 14 residues.

This chain connects TRBV11-2 to TRBJ1-3; D might be TRBD1 (5 bases). Germline CDR1 SGHAT, CDR2 FQNNGV. Deletions cut 3 bases from V and 0 bases from J, with 12 bases between. This CDR3 comprises 16 residues. The CDR3 coding sequence is TGTGCCAGCAGCTTGGGGGTCGACCACTCTGGAAACACCATATATTTT. Translated: CASSLGVDHSGNTIYF.

Many counts were recorded for this clonotype. The V gene is TRBV20-1, the J gene TRBJ1-5; D is perhaps TRBD1 (6 bases). The CDR3 length is 15 residues. Trimming removed 3 bases from V and 0 bases from J, with 12 bases in between. The germline V gene has CDR1 DFQATT and CDR2 SNEGSKA (reference sequence). In DNA, the CDR3 is TGCAGTGCTAGGACGGACAGTAATAGCAATCAGCCCCAGCATTTT. It encodes CSARTDSNSNQPQHF.

The chain combines TRBV6-1 with TRBJ1-4; D call uncertain. Germline CDR1 MNHNS, CDR2 SASEGT. Trimming removed 5 bases from V and 6 bases from J, with 13 bases in between. This CDR3 comprises 14 residues. CDR3 amino acids: CASSPWTPDEKLFF. Here the CDR3 DNA reads TGTGCCAGCAGTCCCTGGACCCCCGATGAAAAACTGTTTTTT.

The sample holds many counts of this clonotype. In DNA, the CDR3 is TGTGCCAGCAGCTTACTTCGTTACACTGAAGCTTTCTTT. Protein sequence: CASSLLRYTEAFF. The chain links TRBV7-2 to TRBJ1-1, with D unresolved. V lost 2 bases, J lost 3 bases, and 7 bases lay in between. The CDR3 sequence is 13 residues long. Germline V gives CDR1 SGHTA, CDR2 FQGNSA.

Concerning this clonotype itself: This clone may be a read error of a much larger clone one base away. This chain connects TRBV6-1 to TRBJ1-1; D gene unclear. Trimming pared 7 bases from V and 3 bases from J, leaving 6 bases between. Germline V gives CDR1 MNHNS, CDR2 SASEGT. The CDR3 spans 11 residues. The CDR3 sequence: CASMGYTEAFF. The DNA for the CDR3 is TGTGCCAGCATGGGGTACACTGAAGCTTTCTTT.

The chain couples TRBV12-3 or TRBV12-4 to TRBJ1-1, with D perhaps TRBD1 (6 bases). V dropped 3 bases and J dropped 6 bases, with 20 bases sitting between them. The CDR3 runs to 16 residues. The CDR3 DNA reads as TGTGCCAGCAGTTTTGGATGGGGGGCAGGGAATGCTGAAGCTTTCTTT. Its translation: CASSFGWGAGNAEAFF.

This clonotype has a handful of counts. V is TRBV7-6 and J is TRBJ1-5; the match to TRBD1 covers 7 bases. Germline CDR1 SGHVS, CDR2 FNYEAQ. This CDR3 is 16 amino acids long. J was trimmed by 0 bases and V by 5 bases; bases with no gene match: 7. CDR3 sequence reads: CASSTGKGASNQPQHF. The CDR3, as DNA: TGTGCCAGCAGCACGGGGAAGGGGGCTAGCAATCAGCCCCAGCATTTT. Full variable domain (remainder filled in from reference TRBV7-6 and TRBJ1-5): GAGVSQSPRYKVTKRGQDVALRCDPISGHVSLYWYRQALGQGPEFLTYFNYEAQQDKSGLPNDRFSAERPEGSISTLTIQRTEQRDSAMYRCASSTGKGASNQPQHFGDGTRLSIL.

The DNA of the CDR3 is TGCGCCAGCAGCTTCAGCAGGCCAGACGAAGCTTTCTTT. Its protein product is CASSFSRPDEAFF. The chain links TRBV5-1 to TRBJ1-1, with no clear D. Germline assignment: CDR1 SGHRS and CDR2 YFSETQ. CDR3 length: 13 residues. V dropped 2 bases and J dropped 8 bases, with 13 bases sitting between them.

This clonotype was seen ten or more times. The V and J genes are TRBV2 and TRBJ2-5; D may be TRBD1 (6 bases). V shed 3 bases and J shed 3 bases, with 8 bases lying between them. The CDR3 consists of 13 residues. In germline, CDR1 is SNHLY, CDR2 FYNNEI. CDR3 bases: TGTGCCAGCAGTGAGGGACATAAAGAGACCCAGTACTTC. Residues: CASSEGHKETQYF.

A few counts support this clonotype. This chain links TRBV20-1 with TRBJ2-3, with 8 bases lining up with TRBD1. The CDR3 runs 16 residues. The germline V gene has CDR1 DFQATT and CDR2 SNEGSKA (reference sequence). V lost 6 bases, J lost 0 bases, and 11 bases stayed unmatched. The CDR3 reads CSAGTGATTSTDTQYF. The CDR3 nucleotides are TGCAGTGCCGGGACAGGTGCGACTACTAGCACAGATACGCAGTATTTT.

The rearrangement joins TRBV9 to TRBJ1-3; 9 positions agree with TRBD1. Germline values: CDR1 SGDLS, CDR2 YYNGEE. The CDR3 loop spans 15 amino acids. V trimming: 7 bases; J trimming: 3 bases; junction bases outside the gene matches: 8. CDR3 sequence: CASDTGGAHGNTIYF. CDR3 nucleotides: TGTGCCAGCGATACAGGGGGCGCCCATGGAAACACCATATATTTT.

This clonotype has only a few counts. The rearrangement joins TRBV10-3 to TRBJ2-7; D may be TRBD1 (6 bases). Germline lookup yields CDR1 ENHRY and CDR2 SYGVKD. CDR3 size: 15 residues. V gave up 0 bases and J gave up 0 bases, with 9 bases separating them. CDR3 sequence (DNA): TGTGCCATCAGTGAGTCGAGGGGGTCCTCCTACGAGCAGTACTTC. As protein: CAISESRGSSYEQYF.

On this clonotype itself: A single base separates this from a much larger clone, so it may be a read error. This chain links TRBV20-1 with TRBJ1-2, with D tentatively TRBD1 (6 bases). Between the trimmed V and J ends, which lost 3 bases and 6 bases, there was a span of 17 bases. CDR1 and CDR2 from the germline V gene are DFQATT and SNEGSKA (reference sequence). The CDR3 spans 14 residues. As DNA, the CDR3 is TGCAGTGCTAGGGATGGGGGCAGGGTGAATGGCTACACCTTC. Protein: CSARDGGRVNGYTF.

This clonotype occurred many times. The chain couples TRBV12-3 or TRBV12-4 to TRBJ1-2, with TRBD1 identical over 7 bases. There are 13 residues in the CDR3. The V segment lost 8 bases and the J segment 5 bases; nucleotides outside the gene matches: 8. DNA of the CDR3: TGTGCCAGCGGAGCAGGGGGGGGTTATGGCTACACCTTC. Protein product: CASGAGGGYGYTF.